Included here is one T cell receptor (beta chain) sequence, with context. Terminally differentiated effector memory CD45RA+ cells were left out of the naive CD8 fraction, which was CD45RO-negative and positively selected for CCR7. This sample is drawn from a study of shared clonotypes between healthy human individuals. Clones were read by immunoSEQ multiplex PCR, and TCRdb kept only the in-frame ones, dropping some. The repertoire has roughly 810,000 clones, approximately 96% of them found once; the top ten carry about 0.25%. V lost 5 bases, J lost 2 bases, and 11 bases stayed unmatched. Germline lookup yields CDR1 LNHDA and CDR2 SQIVND (reference sequence). This CDR3 has 16 residues.

The chain joins TRBV19 to TRBJ2-7; 8 positions agree with TRBD2. The origin of this receptor is a man aged 30 to 45 in good health. The source material was naive CD8+ T cells sorted from blood. In DNA, the CDR3 is TGTGCCAGTAGTGTCACGGGAGGGGAGGGGGCCTACGAGCAGTACTTC. It is translated as CASSVTGGEGAYEQYF.